The entry that follows covers one T cell receptor (beta chain) sequence. This sample was taken from a study of T cell changes during pregnancy in multiple sclerosis. Clones were read by immunoSEQ multiplex PCR, and TCRdb kept only the in-frame ones, dropping some. This table holds approximately 90,000 clones, 85% to 95% found once. V was trimmed by 6 bases and J by 2 bases, leaving 13 bases between them. CDR3 length: 14 amino acids. Germline loops: CDR1 KGHSH, CDR2 LQKENI. V and J are TRBV18 and TRBJ2-5; perhaps TRBD1 as D (5 bases). Sequencing used peripheral blood, obtained in the third trimester of pregnancy. The origin of this receptor is a female donor with multiple sclerosis, enrolled in a pregnancy study. The CDR3 DNA follows: TGTGCCAGCTCCCCCACAGGAATTCAAGAGACCCAGTACTTC. It yields the protein CASSPTGIQETQYF.